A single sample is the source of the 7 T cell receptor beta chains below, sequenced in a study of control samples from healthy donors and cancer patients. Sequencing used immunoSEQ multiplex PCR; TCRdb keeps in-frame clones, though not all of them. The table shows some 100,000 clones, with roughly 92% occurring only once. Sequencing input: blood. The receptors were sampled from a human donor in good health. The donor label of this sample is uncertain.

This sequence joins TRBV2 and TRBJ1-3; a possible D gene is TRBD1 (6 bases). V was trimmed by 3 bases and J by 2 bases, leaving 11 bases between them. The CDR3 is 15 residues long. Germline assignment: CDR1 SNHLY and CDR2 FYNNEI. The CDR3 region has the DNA TGTGCCAGCAGTGAGGGGGGGCGAGCTGGAAACACCATATATTTT. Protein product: CASSEGGRAGNTIYF.

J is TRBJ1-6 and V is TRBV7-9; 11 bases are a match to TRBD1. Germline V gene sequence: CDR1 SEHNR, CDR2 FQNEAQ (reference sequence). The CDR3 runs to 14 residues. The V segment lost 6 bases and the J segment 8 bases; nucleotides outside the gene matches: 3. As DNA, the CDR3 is TGTGCCAGCAGTGGGGACAGGGGGGATTCACCCCTCCACTTT. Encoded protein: CASSGDRGDSPLHF.

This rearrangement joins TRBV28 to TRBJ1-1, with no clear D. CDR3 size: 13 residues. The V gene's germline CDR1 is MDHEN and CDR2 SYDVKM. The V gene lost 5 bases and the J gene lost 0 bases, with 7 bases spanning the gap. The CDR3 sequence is CASSLYMNTEAFF. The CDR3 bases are TGTGCCAGCAGTCTTTACATGAACACTGAAGCTTTCTTT.

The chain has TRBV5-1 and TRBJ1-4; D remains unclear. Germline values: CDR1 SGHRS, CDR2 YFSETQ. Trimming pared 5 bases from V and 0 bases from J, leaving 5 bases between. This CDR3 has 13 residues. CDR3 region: CASRGATNEKLFF. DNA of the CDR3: TGCGCCAGCAGGGGTGCAACTAATGAAAAACTGTTTTTT.

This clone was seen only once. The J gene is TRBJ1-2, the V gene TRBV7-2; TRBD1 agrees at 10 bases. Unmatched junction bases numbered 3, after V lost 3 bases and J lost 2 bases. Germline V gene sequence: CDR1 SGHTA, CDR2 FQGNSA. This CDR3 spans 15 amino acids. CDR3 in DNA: TGTGCCAGCAGCTTGGGACAGGGGAAAAACTATGGCTACACCTTC. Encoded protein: CASSLGQGKNYGYTF.

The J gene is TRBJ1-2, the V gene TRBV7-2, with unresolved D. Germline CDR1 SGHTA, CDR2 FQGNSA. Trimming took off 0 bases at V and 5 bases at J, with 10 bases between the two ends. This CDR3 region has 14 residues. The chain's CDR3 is CASSLAGDRYGYTF. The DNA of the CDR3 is TGTGCCAGCAGCTTAGCGGGTGACCGATATGGCTACACCTTC.

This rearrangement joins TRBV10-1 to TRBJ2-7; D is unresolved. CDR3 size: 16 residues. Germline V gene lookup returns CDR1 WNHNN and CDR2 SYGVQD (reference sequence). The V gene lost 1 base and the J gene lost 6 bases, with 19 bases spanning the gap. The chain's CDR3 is CASSELEGSAVTEQYF. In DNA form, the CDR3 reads TGCGCCAGCAGTGAGTTGGAAGGCTCGGCGGTGACCGAGCAGTACTTC.